This T cell receptor (beta chain) was captured in a study of T cell changes during pregnancy in multiple sclerosis (dated by TCRdb to the late 2010s). General notes on the study: The study looked at changes in the T cell repertoire across pregnancy in women with multiple sclerosis.

Via the germline V gene (reference sequence), CDR1 is GTSNPN and CDR2 SVGIG. Trimming costs V 8 bases and J 6 bases, and their ends lie 16 bases apart. The CDR3, cysteine through phenylalanine, is 13 amino acids long. Only the CDR3 portion is preserved as DNA: 39 bases, with reading frame beginning at the first base. The receptor library was made with the immunoSEQ multiplex PCR assay. The clones in this table, taken by TCRdb from immuneACCESS, are in-frame only. Not every clone is retained; where verified, under half of the shortfall comes from an unresolved V gene, and the cause of the rest is unknown. Recorded for this sample are 80,000 or so clones; about 90% of them occurred a single time. More than 1.4% of the sample comes from the top ten. As regards this clone: Its specific antigen is unknown. The sample holds no much larger clone one base away, and base qualities are not on file.

The rearrangement joined TRBV30 to TRBJ2-2, with a tentative D gene TRBD2 over 5 matching bases. This specimen was peripheral blood, taken before pregnancy. The receptor was derived from a female donor with multiple sclerosis, enrolled in a pregnancy study. The CDR3 has the sequence CALDANGAGELFF. In nucleotide form, the sequence is TGTGCCCTGGACGCCAACGGGGCCGGGGAGCTGTTTTTT.